The T cell receptor (beta chain) under discussion was sequenced for a study of blood T cell repertoires in COVID-19 (dated by TCRdb to the early 2020s). About the full investigation: The collaborator samples originated in the United States, Italy and Spain and spanned the acute and convalescent phases of COVID-19. The prospective study material was composed of cDNA or gDNA derived from T cells, B-cell-depleted T cells, or PBMCs. Deeply sampled blood TCRbeta repertoires from subjects exposed to, actively infected with, or recovered from COVID-19 were included in the dataset. The repertoires were made available in a free public database intended to serve as a resource for research on the immune response to SARS-CoV-2. Samples came from the ongoing ImmuneRACE study (first 160 participants) plus 1,254 subjects from 6 global collaborators. A de-identified subject ID, COVID-19 status, age in years and sex were almost always included in the sample metadata. Where available, HLA class I and class II types were obtained from metadata supplied by the sample provider rather than from assay-based typing.

Points the paper makes about the study in general: The amount of clinical and demographic metadata varied by source and participant and was provided uncurated.

About this clone itself: The antigen it binds to is not known. Nothing much larger sits one base from this clone, and base qualities are not available.

V is pared back by 2 bases and J by 2 bases, with 15 bases lying between the germline termini. From the cysteine up to the phenylalanine, the CDR3 has a length of 16 residues. Solely the CDR3 DNA is kept, with 48 bases framed from the first base. CDR1 and CDR2 are read off the germline V gene as MNHNS and SASEGT. Whole blood was collected in K2EDTA tubes by collaborating institutions according to the institutions' own protocols. For TCRbeta analysis, collaborators shipped samples in one of three forms: frozen whole blood, isolated PBMCs, or DNA extracted from either of those sample types. TCRbeta CDR3 regions were amplified from genomic DNA using the immunoSEQ Assay, a bias-controlled multiplex PCR. As for the original processing: The number of nucleated cells in each sample was estimated by amplification of reference gene primers within the assay. Sequence reads were collapsed and filtered to measure the absolute abundance of every unique TCRbeta CDR3 rearrangement. For each sample, productive Simpson clonality was calculated as the square root of Simpson's diversity index across productive rearrangements. This is the immuneACCESS table as TCRdb keeps it, with only in-frame sequences that have V and J called. A part of the clones is gone; compared with another copy, unresolved V genes explain less than half, and the rest is unexplained. V, J and clone size derive from that table, while D and trimming were established from the DNA sequence. The sample yields about 250,000 clones; around 88% were counted once. The ten largest clonotypes hold more than 6.5% of the sample.

The sequencing input was peripheral blood. This receptor was identified in a man aged 40-55 years with active or convalescent COVID-19. This chain is built from TRBV6-1 and TRBJ1-1, with the D gene too uncertain to name. The DNA reads as follows: TGTGCCAGCAGTGAAATATTGGAGGGCATAAACACTGAAGCTTTCTTT. It is translated as CASSEILEGINTEAFF.